These 27 T cell receptor beta chains originate from one sample sequenced in a study of T cells after yellow fever vaccination. In TCRdb, the 5' RACE reads were re-called with MiXCR into one record per CDR3 protein. The sample yields just under 85,000 distinct CDR3 sequences, 13% seen once. The sequencing here drew on CD8+ T cells not binding an NS4B(214-222) dextramer, sorted from PBMCs, taken roughly 20 days after the first yellow fever vaccination. The receptor set was obtained from a man between 18 and 35 years old who received the YFV17D yellow fever vaccine.

The chain has TRBV12-3 or TRBV12-4 and TRBJ1-3; 7 nucleotides match TRBD1. The CDR3 has 14 amino acids. V lost 2 bases and J lost 5; bases outside the gene matches: 3. CDR3 bases: TGTGCCAGCAGTTTAAGGGGACAGAGAAACACCATATATTTT. Translating gives CASSLRGQRNTIYF.

This clonotype was observed a handful of times. The V call is TRBV27, the J call TRBJ1-3; the D gene is possibly TRBD1 (5 bases). There are 14 residues in the CDR3. Germline CDR1 and CDR2: MNHEY and SMNVEV (reference sequence). V shed 6 bases and J shed 0 bases, with 9 bases lying between them. The CDR3 DNA is TGTGCCAGCAGGGGGACTGCCTCTGGAAACACCATATATTTT. Protein product: CASRGTASGNTIYF.

This chain joins TRBV27 and TRBJ1-6; D is possibly TRBD1 (5 bases). The CDR3 extends over 14 amino acids. Germline V gene lookup returns CDR1 MNHEY and CDR2 SMNVEV (reference sequence). The V end was cut by 3 bases, the J end by 7 bases, with 10 bases between. CDR3 region: CASSFVTANSPLHF. For the CDR3, the DNA is TGTGCCAGCAGTTTCGTGACAGCCAATTCACCCCTCCACTTT.

The table lists this clonotype with a few counts. This chain connects TRBV7-2 to TRBJ1-5, with D tentatively TRBD1 (6 bases). The CDR3 has 16 amino acids. Germline V lookup: CDR1 SGHTA, CDR2 FQGNSA. V gave up 3 bases and J gave up 2 bases, with 14 bases separating them. CDR3: CASSLLTGLGNQPQHF. For the CDR3, the DNA is TGTGCCAGCAGCTTGCTGACAGGTTTGGGCAATCAGCCCCAGCATTTT.

This clonotype has more than one count but fewer than ten. The chain joins TRBV20-1 to TRBJ2-5, with D perhaps given as TRBD1 or TRBD2 (5 bases each). Germline V CDR1 and CDR2: DFQATT, SNEGSKA (reference sequence). This CDR3 region has 11 residues. CDR3 protein: CEGLDQETQYF. In nucleotides, the CDR3 is TGCGAGGGGCTAGACCAAGAGACCCAGTACTTC.

This clonotype was seen a single time. The gene calls are TRBV29-1 and TRBJ2-2; 9 bases line up with TRBD1. The ends lost 5 bases at V and 1 base at J; junction bases unmatched: 5. CDR1 and CDR2 (germline): SQVTM, ANQGSEA. The CDR3 covers 15 residues. CDR3 sequence (DNA): TGCAGCGTTCAGGGACAGGGTTGGAACACCGGGGAGCTGTTTTTT. Translating it yields CSVQGQGWNTGELFF.

In nucleotides, the CDR3 is TGTGCCAGCAAGGACGGGGGCGTAAGCAATCAGCCCCAGCATTTT. It specifies CASKDGGVSNQPQHF. This chain connects TRBV6-1 to TRBJ1-5, with D possibly being TRBD1 (6 bases). This CDR3 is built from 15 residues. Germline V gene data show CDR1 as MNHNS and CDR2 as SASEGT. The V end was cut by 7 bases, the J end by 1 base, with 14 bases between.

In its sample, this clonotype was seen a few times. The chain employs TRBV4-3 and TRBJ2-2; tentatively, D is TRBD1 (5 bases). CDR1 and CDR2 (germline): LGHNA, YSLEER. With 0 bases removed from V and 4 bases from J, the gap between germline ends came to 12 bases. The CDR3 totals 16 residues. CDR3 residues: CASSQEVGPGTGELFF. In DNA, the CDR3 is TGCGCCAGCAGCCAAGAGGTGGGGCCGGGCACCGGGGAGCTGTTTTTT.

The chain joins TRBV7-9 to TRBJ2-3; tentative D call: TRBD2 (6 bases). Looked up from germline, CDR1 is SEHNR and CDR2 is FQNEAQ (reference sequence). The CDR3 loop spans 16 amino acids. V was trimmed by 8 bases and J by 5 bases, leaving 23 bases between them. CDR3 region: CASCYPPRGELDTQYF. Written as DNA, the CDR3 is TGTGCCAGCTGCTATCCTCCGCGGGGAGAACTAGATACGCAGTATTTT. Combining the CDR3 with reference TRBV7-9 and TRBJ2-3 gives the whole variable domain DTGVSQNPRHKITKRGQNVTFRCDPISEHNRLYWYRQTLGQGPEFLTYFQNEAQLEKSRLLSDRFSAERPKGSFSTLEIQRTEQGDSAMYLCASCYPPRGELDTQYFGPGTRLTVL.

The chain combines TRBV29-1 with TRBJ2-1; D is undetermined. The germline gives CDR1 SQVTM, CDR2 ANQGSEA. The ends were cut back, 1 base at V and 2 bases at J, with 15 bases in the middle. This CDR3 has 16 amino acids. CDR3 amino acids: CSVEGGMASPYNEQFF. For the CDR3, the DNA is TGCAGCGTTGAAGGGGGAATGGCTAGTCCCTACAATGAGCAGTTCTTC.

This clonotype was seen a handful of times. The V gene is TRBV6-1, the J gene TRBJ1-5; D is possibly TRBD1 (5 bases). CDR1 is MNHNS, CDR2 SASEGT, per germline. The V end lost 7 bases, the J end lost 3 bases, and 13 bases lay between the germline ends. This CDR3 has 14 residues. CDR3 in amino acids: CASTPGGSNQPQHF. The DNA of the CDR3 is TGTGCCAGCACCCCCGGGGGTTCCAATCAGCCCCAGCATTTT.

This clonotype was seen at least ten times. The chain joins TRBV5-1 to TRBJ2-7; 7 positions agree with TRBD1. The trim removed 4 bases at V and 3 bases at J, leaving 7 bases unmatched. Germline loops: CDR1 SGHRS, CDR2 YFSETQ. The CDR3 sequence is 14 residues long. In DNA, the CDR3 is TGCGCCAGCAGCGGATGGGACAGTAGCTACGAGCAGTACTTC. Its translation is CASSGWDSSYEQYF.

The chain recombines TRBV6-5 with TRBJ2-6; D is ambiguous. Germline CDR1 MNHEY, CDR2 SVGAGI. This CDR3 region has 15 residues. V was cut by 2 bases and J by 4 bases, with 9 bases left in between. The CDR3 coding sequence is TGTGCCAGCAGTTACCCGCCCTTCGGGGCCAACGTCCTGACTTTC. Its protein is CASSYPPFGANVLTF.

CDR3 amino acids: CASSLGTGISYNEQFF. Here the CDR3 DNA reads TGTGCCAGCAGCTTGGGTACGGGGATTTCCTACAATGAGCAGTTCTTC. The J gene is TRBJ2-1, the V gene TRBV5-4; D is perhaps TRBD2 (5 bases). CDR1 is SGHNT, CDR2 YYREEE, per germline (reference sequence). V was cut by 0 bases and J by 1 base, with 11 bases left in between. There are 16 residues in the CDR3.

The chain couples TRBV15 to TRBJ2-4; D uncertain. Germline values: CDR1 LNHNV, CDR2 YYDKDF (reference sequence). This CDR3 is 16 amino acids long. Trimming removed 0 bases at V and 0 bases at J, with 9 bases between. As DNA, the CDR3 is TGTGCCACCAGCAGAGATTCGGGTTTAGCCAAAAACATTCAGTACTTC. Translated, it gives CATSRDSGLAKNIQYF.

The V gene is TRBV4-3, the J gene TRBJ2-7; TRBD1 might be the D (5 bases). The CDR3 covers 18 residues. The V gene lost 0 bases and the J gene lost 1 base, with 19 bases spanning the gap. Germline V gene sequence: CDR1 LGHNA, CDR2 YSLEER. DNA of the CDR3: TGCGCCAGCAGCCAAGAAATCGCGGTAGGGGATCGGTCCTACGAGCAGTACTTC. Encoded protein: CASSQEIAVGDRSYEQYF.

The V call is TRBV7-9, the J call TRBJ1-1; D is possibly TRBD1 (5 bases). Germline loops: CDR1 SEHNR, CDR2 FQNEAQ (reference sequence). This CDR3 is 14 amino acids long. V lost 5 bases to trimming and J lost 0 bases, with 10 bases between them. Here the CDR3 reads CASSPRGMNTEAFF. The CDR3 nucleotides read TGTGCCAGCAGCCCAAGGGGCATGAACACTGAAGCTTTCTTT.

On this clonotype: The junction shows a germline mismatch at one end, possibly a read error. The chain combines TRBV3-1 with TRBJ1-5, with TRBD1 matching over 9 bases. CDR1 and CDR2 from the germline V gene are LGHDT and YNNKEL (reference sequence). This CDR3 is 16 amino acids long. The CDR3: CVSSRSGTGPNQPQHF. CDR3 in DNA: TGTGTCAGCAGCCGATCCGGGACAGGGCCCAATCAGCCCCAGCATTTT.

The chain carries TRBV19 and TRBJ2-1; 8 positions match TRBD2. V shed 3 bases, J shed 9 bases, and the junction held 10 bases outside the gene matches. Germline CDR1 reads LNHDA; CDR2 reads SQIVND (reference sequence). The CDR3 is made up of 15 amino acids. The CDR3, as DNA: TGTGCCAGTAGTATTGCGGGGGGCGGCGGCGGTGAGCAGTTCTTC. Encoded protein: CASSIAGGGGGEQFF.

This sequence joins TRBV7-9 and TRBJ2-5, with 8 bases lining up with TRBD2. The CDR3 runs to 15 residues. V dropped 5 bases and J dropped 1; count of bases not matched to a gene: 6. From germline, CDR1 is SEHNR and CDR2 FQNEAQ (reference sequence). CDR3 residues: CASSLLGTSQETQYF. In DNA, the CDR3 is TGTGCCAGCAGCCTACTCGGGACTAGCCAAGAGACCCAGTACTTC.

The chain recombines TRBV6-1 with TRBJ1-2, with D uncertain. Germline lookup yields CDR1 MNHNS and CDR2 SASEGT. Trimming took off 7 bases at V and 4 bases at J, with 16 bases between the two ends. The CDR3 length is 14 residues. This CDR3 reads CASTERGLLYGYTF. The CDR3 nucleotides read TGTGCCAGCACCGAAAGAGGTCTTCTCTATGGCTACACCTTC.

This clonotype has a handful of counts. The CDR3 DNA sequence: TGCAGTGCTAGAGATTTAGGGACGGGTTGGAATGAGCAGTTCTTC. Translating gives CSARDLGTGWNEQFF. The chain joins TRBV20-1 to TRBJ2-1, with D perhaps assigned TRBD1 or TRBD2 (5 bases each). Trimming shortened V by 0 bases and J by 7 bases, and 16 bases separated the two germline ends. CDR1 DFQATT and CDR2 SNEGSKA come from the germline V gene (reference sequence). The CDR3 is 15 amino acids.

The chain employs TRBV19 and TRBJ2-7, with a tentative D call TRBD2 (5 bases). Trimming took off 3 bases at V and 6 bases at J, with 12 bases between the two ends. This CDR3 region has 13 residues. Germline loops: CDR1 LNHDA, CDR2 SQIVND (reference sequence). The CDR3 DNA reads TGTGCCAGTAGTATCCCCGCGGCGGGCGAGCAGTACTTC. Protein sequence: CASSIPAAGEQYF.

V usage is TRBV11-2 and J usage is TRBJ2-3; D gene uncertain. The CDR3 has 13 residues. Germline lookup yields CDR1 SGHAT and CDR2 FQNNGV. V was shortened by 5 bases and J by 11 bases, with 17 bases between the two germline ends. The CDR3 sequence: CASSRVGGEVQYF. The DNA of the CDR3 is TGTGCCAGCAGCCGGGTGGGTGGGGAAGTGCAGTATTTT.

This clonotype has just a few counts. The chain carries TRBV12-3 or TRBV12-4 and TRBJ2-1; maybe TRBD2 (5 bases). Deletions cut 5 bases from V and 4 bases from J, with 18 bases between. CDR3 length equals 16 residues. CDR3 region: CASSLTRRDLYNEQFF. The CDR3 DNA is TGTGCCAGCAGTCTAACCCGACGGGATCTATACAATGAGCAGTTCTTC.

This clonotype was seen a handful of times. J is TRBJ2-4 and V is TRBV11-2; 14 bases line up with TRBD2. The CDR3 is 15 residues long. Per the germline V gene, CDR1 is SGHAT and CDR2 is FQNNGV. The J segment lost 7 bases and the V segment lost 7 bases, leaving 6 bases of the junction unmatched. CDR3: CASTPTSGGENIQYF. CDR3 coding DNA: TGTGCCAGCACCCCGACTAGCGGGGGGGAGAACATTCAGTACTTC.

This clonotype appeared a few times. The V and J genes are TRBV28 and TRBJ2-3, with D unresolved. The V gene lost 3 bases and the J gene lost 6 bases, with 10 bases spanning the gap. The CDR3 runs 13 residues. Germline V gene sequence: CDR1 MDHEN, CDR2 SYDVKM. The CDR3 region is CASSFRVGDTQYF. DNA of the CDR3: TGTGCCAGCAGTTTCCGGGTGGGGGATACGCAGTATTTT.